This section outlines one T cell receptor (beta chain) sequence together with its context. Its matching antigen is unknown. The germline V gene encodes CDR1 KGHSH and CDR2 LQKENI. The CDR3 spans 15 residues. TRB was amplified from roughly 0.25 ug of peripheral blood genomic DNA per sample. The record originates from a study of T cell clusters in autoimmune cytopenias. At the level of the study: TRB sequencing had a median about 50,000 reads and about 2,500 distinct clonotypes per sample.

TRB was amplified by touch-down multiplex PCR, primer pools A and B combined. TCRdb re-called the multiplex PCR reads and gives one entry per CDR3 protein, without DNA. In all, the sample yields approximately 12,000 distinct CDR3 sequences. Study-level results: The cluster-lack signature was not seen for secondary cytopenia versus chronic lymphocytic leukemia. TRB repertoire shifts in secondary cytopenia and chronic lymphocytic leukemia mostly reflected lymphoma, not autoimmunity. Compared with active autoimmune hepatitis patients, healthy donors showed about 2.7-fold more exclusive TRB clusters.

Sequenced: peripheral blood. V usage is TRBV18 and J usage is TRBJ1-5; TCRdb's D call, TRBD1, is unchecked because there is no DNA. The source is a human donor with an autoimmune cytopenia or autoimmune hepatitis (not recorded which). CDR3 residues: CASSPGGQVGQPQHF.